This TCR beta chain originates from a study of shared clonotypes between healthy human individuals. For the study at large: Per donor, three plates held CD4 naive cells, three held CD4 memory, two held CD8 naive and one held CD8 memory.

This clone was recorded only once. The target antigen is unknown. The table came from immunoSEQ multiplex PCR; TCRdb's copy has only in-frame clones and leaves some out. The table shows about 680,000 clones, with 72% occurring only once. The CDR3 is 15 amino acids. V lost 3 bases, J lost 2 bases, and 11 bases lay in between. From germline, CDR1 is LNHDA and CDR2 SQIVND (reference sequence). Study-wide findings and caveats: What naive subsets generally showed was a larger estimated richness than memory subsets showed.

The sequenced material came from memory CD4+ T cells sorted from blood. Regarding subset: CD45RA-negative fraction. V and J are TRBV19 and TRBJ2-1, with D possibly being TRBD2 (6 bases). This receptor was obtained from a woman aged 25 to 39 in good health. This chain's CDR3 is CASSMGLPTYNEQFF. In DNA form, the CDR3 reads TGTGCCAGTAGTATGGGACTGCCGACCTACAATGAGCAGTTCTTC.